Below are 16 T cell receptor beta chains sequenced from a single sample in a study of cytomegalovirus exposure and HLA in healthy donors. PCR amplification relied on 60 Vbeta primers (plus 13 Jbeta primers). The method was immunoSEQ multiplex PCR; TCRdb's version includes in-frame clones alone and lacks a portion of them. The sample lists 100,000 to 150,000 clones; around 80% were seen once. Sequencing was carried out using PBMCs. Receptors originate from a woman aged 55 to 70 in good health and CMV-seropositive.

This clone turned up a few times. This rearrangement joins TRBV2 to TRBJ2-1; 10 positions match TRBD2. The V gene end was trimmed by 4 bases and the J gene end by 4 bases; junction bases not matched to a gene: 4. From germline, CDR1 is SNHLY and CDR2 FYNNEI. The CDR3 consists of 15 residues. The CDR3 region is CASSGPSGSYNEQFF. CDR3 nucleotide sequence: TGTGCCAGCAGTGGGCCTAGCGGGAGTTACAATGAGCAGTTCTTC. Full variable domain (rest looked up from reference TRBV2 and TRBJ2-1): EPEVTQTPSHQVTQMGQEVILRCVPISNHLYFYWYRQILGQKVEFLVSFYNNEISEKSEIFDDQFSVERPDGSNFTLKIRSTKLEDSAMYFCASSGPSGSYNEQFFGPGTRLTVL.

The V call is TRBV6-1, the J call TRBJ1-4, with 11 nucleotides matching TRBD1. V trimming: 4 bases; J trimming: 11 bases; junction bases outside the gene matches: 9. Germline CDR1 reads MNHNS; CDR2 reads SASEGT. CDR3 length: 15 amino acids. CDR3 bases: TGTGCCAGCAGTGCGCGGACAGGGGGCGATGGGAAACTGTTTTTT. This sequence encodes CASSARTGGDGKLFF.

The chain carries TRBV4-2 and TRBJ2-2; TRBD1 aligns across 10 bases. Losses at the gene ends were 3 bases for V and 7 bases for J; bases not matched to a gene: 11. The CDR3 consists of 17 residues. Germline V gives CDR1 LGHNA, CDR2 YNFKEQ. CDR3 residues: CASSHIDRGRWGGELFF. In DNA form, the CDR3 reads TGTGCCAGCAGCCACATTGACAGGGGGCGTTGGGGCGGGGAGCTGTTTTTT.

The chain employs TRBV25-1 and TRBJ2-3; the match to TRBD2 covers 7 bases. In germline, CDR1 is MGHDK, CDR2 SYGVNS. V gave up 2 bases and J gave up 12 bases; unmatched junction bases: 8. CDR3 length: 13 residues. The CDR3 loop reads CASSENSAGVQYF. CDR3 DNA: TGTGCCAGCAGTGAAAATTCGGCGGGGGTTCAGTATTTT.

The chain couples TRBV7-2 to TRBJ2-1; possible D gene TRBD2, 7 bases. CDR1 and CDR2 from the germline V gene are SGHTA and FQGNSA. V lost 0 bases and J lost 8, with 14 bases in between. The CDR3 sequence is 15 residues long. CDR3 region: CASSLAGGRVDEQFF. CDR3 bases: TGTGCCAGCAGCTTAGCAGGGGGGAGGGTGGATGAGCAGTTCTTC.

The V and J genes are TRBV2 and TRBJ2-5, with D perhaps matching TRBD2 (6 bases). Near its end, the DNA agrees better with TRBJ2-7, so the J call may be wrong. CDR3 size: 15 residues. CDR1 SNHLY and CDR2 FYNNEI come from the germline V gene. The CDR3 DNA reads as TGTGCCAGCAAGGCCCAGGGCGGGGTAGTGAACGAGCAGTACTTC. Its translation is CASKAQGGVVNEQYF.

This rearrangement joins TRBV6-5 to TRBJ2-3; possible D gene TRBD1, 6 bases. Trimming stripped 5 bases from V and 8 bases from J, with 17 bases between. The germline V gene encodes CDR1 MNHEY and CDR2 SVGAGI. The CDR3 contains 14 residues. CDR3 DNA: TGTGCCAGCAGTCGAACCAGGGGCGCCGGTACGCAGTATTTT. Residues: CASSRTRGAGTQYF.

This chain uses TRBV5-1 with TRBJ2-5, with D perhaps TRBD1 (6 bases). Germline CDR1 and CDR2: SGHRS and YFSETQ. The CDR3 loop spans 13 amino acids. V lost 3 bases and J 5 bases, leaving 11 bases between the germline ends. The CDR3 region is CASSSGAGETQYF. CDR3 coding DNA: TGCGCCAGCAGCTCAGGGGCCGGGGAGACCCAGTACTTC.

The CDR3 sequence: CASRSFQGTGDEQFF. The CDR3 DNA reads as TGTGCCAGCAGAAGCTTCCAGGGTACCGGCGATGAGCAGTTCTTC. V is TRBV11-2 and J is TRBJ2-1, with D perhaps TRBD1 (5 bases). From germline, CDR1 is SGHAT and CDR2 FQNNGV. The CDR3 covers 15 residues. Trimming took 6 bases from V and 8 from J, leaving 20 bases between them.

The V gene is TRBV29-1, the J gene TRBJ1-2; D is uncertain. Deletions cut 2 bases from V and 1 base from J, with 14 bases between. Germline CDR1 SQVTM, CDR2 ANQGSEA. This CDR3 has 15 amino acids. CDR3 sequence: CSVESAPTNNYGYTF. Written as DNA, the CDR3 is TGCAGCGTTGAATCTGCCCCGACTAATAACTATGGCTACACCTTC. The whole variable domain, filled in from reference TRBV29-1 and TRBJ1-2, reads SAVISQKPSRDICQRGTSLTIQCQVDSQVTMMFWYRQQPGQSLTLIATANQGSEATYESGFVIDKFPISRPNLTFSTLTVSNMSPEDSSIYLCSVESAPTNNYGYTFGSGTRLTVV.

This chain joins TRBV30 and TRBJ2-5, with 8 bases that match TRBD2. Trimming removed 2 bases from V and 4 bases from J; junction bases left unmatched: 9. The CDR3 is made up of 15 amino acids. Germline CDR1 GTSNPN, CDR2 SVGIG (reference sequence). The CDR3 region is CAWSRVAGLGETQYF. In DNA form, the CDR3 reads TGTGCCTGGAGTAGGGTAGCGGGATTGGGAGAGACCCAGTACTTC.

V is TRBV5-6 and J is TRBJ1-1; TRBD1 might be the D (6 bases). The CDR3 consists of 13 residues. Germline CDR1 and CDR2: SGHDT and YYEEEE. The V end was cut by 8 bases, the J end by 5 bases, with 16 bases between. CDR3 region: CARLGGRNTEAFF. In nucleotides, the CDR3 is TGTGCCAGGCTCGGGGGGCGGAATACTGAAGCTTTCTTT.

This clone was seen a handful of times. CDR3 DNA sequence: TGTGCCAGTAGTAGCCACCGACAGGGGGCGAGCAATCAGCCCCAGCATTTT. Translated, it gives CASSSHRQGASNQPQHF. The chain carries TRBV19 and TRBJ1-5, with 10 bases aligning to TRBD1. This CDR3 has 17 residues. Trimming took 4 bases from V and 1 from J; bases not matched to a gene: 7. Germline V lookup: CDR1 LNHDA, CDR2 SQIVND (reference sequence).

The chain is built from TRBV5-1 and TRBJ1-2; tentatively, D is TRBD1 (6 bases). Trimming removed 1 base at V and 2 bases at J, with 9 bases between. The CDR3 covers 14 residues. Germline V gene lookup returns CDR1 SGHRS and CDR2 YFSETQ. CDR3 loop: CASSLSGTNYGYTF. In DNA form, the CDR3 reads TGCGCCAGCAGCTTGAGCGGGACAAACTATGGCTACACCTTC.

J is TRBJ1-2 and V is TRBV6-1; D may be TRBD1 (6 bases). Germline V gene sequence: CDR1 MNHNS, CDR2 SASEGT. Trimming cost V 7 bases and J 7 bases, with 19 bases left between them. The CDR3 totals 14 residues. CDR3 loop: CASKRGHPGGGYTF. The CDR3 nucleotides are TGTGCCAGCAAGAGGGGACATCCGGGGGGTGGCTACACCTTC.

The V gene is TRBV7-3, the J gene TRBJ2-1, with 7 bases identical to TRBD2. J was trimmed by 5 bases and V by 5 bases; bases with no gene match: 12. Germline V gene lookup returns CDR1 SGHTA and CDR2 FQGTGA. This CDR3 has 16 amino acids. This chain's CDR3 is CASSPPGGGVDNEQFF. CDR3 nucleotide sequence: TGTGCCAGCAGCCCCCCGGGAGGCGGGGTGGACAATGAGCAGTTCTTC.